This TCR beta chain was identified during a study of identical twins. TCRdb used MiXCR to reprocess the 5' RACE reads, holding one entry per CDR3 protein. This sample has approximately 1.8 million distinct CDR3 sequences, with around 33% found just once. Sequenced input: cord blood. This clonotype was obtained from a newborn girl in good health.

The CDR3 reads CASRAHLLGAGNEQFF. The CDR3 nucleotides are TGTGCCAGCAGGGCTCATCTTTTGGGGGCAGGCAATGAGCAGTTCTTC. This chain links TRBV6-1 with TRBJ2-1; TRBD1 is a possible D gene (6 bases). The V end lost 6 bases, the J end lost 6 bases, and 21 bases lay between the germline ends. Germline V gives CDR1 MNHNS, CDR2 SASEGT. The CDR3 has 16 amino acids.